The clone carrying this TCR beta chain appeared a few times. The CDR3 spans 14 residues. Germline lookup yields CDR1 KGHSY and CDR2 FQNENV. The ends lost 2 bases at V and 5 bases at J; junction bases unmatched: 0. Profiled with immunoSEQ multiplex PCR; TCRdb holds only in-frame clones, not every one. The repertoire holds about 220,000 clones, with about nine tenths as singletons. This sample is part of a study of blood T cell repertoires in COVID-19. The source material was PBMCs or T cells enriched from blood (not recorded which). The chain recombines TRBV16 with TRBJ1-6; 7 positions match TRBD1. This TCR was recovered from a woman aged 25 to 39 who had recovered from COVID-19. The CDR3 loop reads CASSQQGDNSPLHF. DNA for the CDR3: TGTGCCAGCAGCCAACAGGGGGATAATTCACCCCTCCACTTT. Variable domain in full (rest from reference TRBV16 and TRBJ1-6): GEEVAQTPKHLVRGEGQKAKLYCAPIKGHSYVFWYQQVLKNEFKFLISFQNENVFDETGMPKERFSAKCLPNSPCSLEIQATKLEDSAVYFCASSQQGDNSPLHFGNGTRLTVT.